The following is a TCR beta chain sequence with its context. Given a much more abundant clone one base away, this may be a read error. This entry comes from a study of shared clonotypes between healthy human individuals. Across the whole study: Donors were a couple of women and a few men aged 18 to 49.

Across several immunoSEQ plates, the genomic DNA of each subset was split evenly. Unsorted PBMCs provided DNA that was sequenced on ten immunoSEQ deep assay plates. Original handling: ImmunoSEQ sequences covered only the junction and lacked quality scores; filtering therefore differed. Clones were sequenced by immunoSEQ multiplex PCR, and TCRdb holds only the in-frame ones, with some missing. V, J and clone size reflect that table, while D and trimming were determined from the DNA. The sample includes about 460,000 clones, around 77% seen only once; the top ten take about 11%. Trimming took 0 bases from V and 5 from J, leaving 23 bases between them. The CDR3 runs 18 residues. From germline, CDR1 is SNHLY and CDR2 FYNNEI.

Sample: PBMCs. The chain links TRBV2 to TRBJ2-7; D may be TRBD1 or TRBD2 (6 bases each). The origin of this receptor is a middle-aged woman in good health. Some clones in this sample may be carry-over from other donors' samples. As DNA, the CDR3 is TGTGCCAGCAGTGAAGCGCACCGGGGGCCGTTATCTCACCACGAGCAGTACTTC. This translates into CASSEAHRGPLSHHEQYF. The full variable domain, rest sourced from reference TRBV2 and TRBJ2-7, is EPEVTQTPSHQVTQMGQEVILRCVPISNHLYFYWYRQILGQKVEFLVSFYNNEISEKSEIFDDQFSVERPDGSNFTLKIRSTKLEDSAMYFCASSEAHRGPLSHHEQYFGPGTRLTVT.